The rows below give T cell receptor beta chains drawn from one sample of a study of T cells after yellow fever vaccination. TCRdb reprocessed the 5' RACE reads via MiXCR and lists one record per CDR3 protein. The sample consists of around 260,000 distinct CDR3 sequences, over 4.5% of them appearing once. Sequencing was performed on CD4+ T cells sorted from PBMCs, taken on the day of the yellow fever booster vaccination. The receptors here all came from a man younger than 35 who received the YFV17D yellow fever vaccine. Each CDR3 is given with its conserved first and last residue. The order of the fields is clone size, J gene, V gene, D gene, CDR3 DNA, CDR3 protein. A D gene is named only where the DNA matches it firmly. Expanded clones get a size class; other rows say once, few or many, or leave the size out.

clone_size: NA; j_call: TRBJ2-2; v_call: TRBV4-3; d_call: TRBD2; cdr3_nt: TGCGCCAGCAGCCAAGAAGCGACTAGCGTGAACACCGGGGAGCTGTTTTTT; cdr3_aa: CASSQEATSVNTGELFF
clone_size: many; j_call: TRBJ1-1; v_call: TRBV6-2/TRBV6-3; d_call: NA; cdr3_nt: TGTGCCAGCAGCCCCGAAGGGCCTGTCACTGAAGCTTTCTTT; cdr3_aa: CASSPEGPVTEAFF
clone_size: NA; j_call: TRBJ1-2; v_call: TRBV5-6; d_call: NA; cdr3_nt: TGTGCCAGCAGCTTGGCCCGAGCGTTGAAACCGTACGGCTACACCTTC; cdr3_aa: CASSLARALKPYGYTF
clone_size: NA; j_call: TRBJ1-1; v_call: TRBV18; d_call: TRBD1; cdr3_nt: TGTGCCAGCTCACCCCGGACAGGGCCGAACACTGAAGCTTTCTTT; cdr3_aa: CASSPRTGPNTEAFF
clone_size: few; j_call: TRBJ2-4; v_call: TRBV12-3/TRBV12-4; d_call: NA; cdr3_nt: TGTGCCAGCACCCCTCAGACCCGGGGCATTCAGTACTTC; cdr3_aa: CASTPQTRGIQYF
clone_size: NA; j_call: TRBJ2-1; v_call: TRBV12-5; d_call: NA; cdr3_nt: TGTGCTAGTGGCCGCTCGGTAAGCTCCTACAATGAGCAGTTCTTC; cdr3_aa: CASGRSVSSYNEQFF
clone_size: few; j_call: TRBJ2-7; v_call: TRBV20-1; d_call: TRBD1; cdr3_nt: TGCAGTGCTAGGGGGTCGGACAGGGTTTACTTC; cdr3_aa: CSARGSDRVYF
clone_size: few; j_call: TRBJ2-1; v_call: TRBV21-1; d_call: NA; cdr3_nt: TGTGCCAGCAGCAAAGGAGAGACCCGACAGTTCTTC; cdr3_aa: CASSKGETRQFF
clone_size: few; j_call: TRBJ1-2; v_call: TRBV7-9; d_call: NA; cdr3_nt: TGTGCCAGCAGCTTATCGGTGGCAGCTAATGGCTACACCTTC; cdr3_aa: CASSLSVAANGYTF
clone_size: few; j_call: TRBJ2-1; v_call: TRBV4-3; d_call: NA; cdr3_nt: TGCGCCAGCAGCCCCCCAGACTCCTACAATGAGCAGTTCTTC; cdr3_aa: CASSPPDSYNEQFF
clone_size: few; j_call: TRBJ1-2; v_call: TRBV7-7; d_call: NA; cdr3_nt: TGTGCCAGCAGCTTCGAGACTACACATGGCTACACCTTC; cdr3_aa: CASSFETTHGYTF
clone_size: NA; j_call: TRBJ2-5; v_call: TRBV7-6; d_call: TRBD2; cdr3_nt: TGTGCCAGCAGCTCGCAAAAACATCCGGGACTAGGGCAAGAGACCCAGTACTTC; cdr3_aa: CASSSQKHPGLGQETQYF
clone_size: NA; j_call: TRBJ2-3; v_call: TRBV20-1; d_call: NA; cdr3_nt: TGCAGTGCTTCACCAACCAACGTAGATACGCAGTATTTT; cdr3_aa: CSASPTNVDTQYF
clone_size: many; j_call: TRBJ2-5; v_call: TRBV11-2; d_call: TRBD2; cdr3_nt: TGTGCCAGCAGCCCTGGGACTAGCGGGGGGTTACAAGAGACCCAGTACTTC; cdr3_aa: CASSPGTSGGLQETQYF
clone_size: few; j_call: TRBJ1-4; v_call: TRBV20-1; d_call: NA; cdr3_nt: TGCAGTGCTAGAGCCGGGGGGGCCGGGGCGGAAAAACTGTTTTTT; cdr3_aa: CSARAGGAGAEKLFF
clone_size: NA; j_call: TRBJ1-1; v_call: TRBV20-1; d_call: NA; cdr3_nt: TGCAGTGCCAGGGGCCAGTGGAACACTGAAGCTTTCTTT; cdr3_aa: CSARGQWNTEAFF
clone_size: few; j_call: TRBJ2-1; v_call: TRBV5-5; d_call: NA; cdr3_nt: TGTGCCAGCAGCACAGCAGGGTCGGGGTACAATGAGCAGTTCTTC; cdr3_aa: CASSTAGSGYNEQFF
clone_size: many; j_call: TRBJ1-2; v_call: TRBV6-5; d_call: TRBD1; cdr3_nt: TGTGCCAGCAGTTACCAGGGGGCGAACTATGGCTACACCTTC; cdr3_aa: CASSYQGANYGYTF
clone_size: NA; j_call: TRBJ1-4; v_call: TRBV6-5; d_call: NA; cdr3_nt: TGTGCCAGCGGACCGGATCTGATTAATGAAAAACTGTTTTTT; cdr3_aa: CASGPDLINEKLFF
clone_size: few; j_call: TRBJ2-1; v_call: TRBV18; d_call: TRBD2; cdr3_nt: TGTGCCAGCTCATCGGGACTAGCGGGTCTATGGGTCCACAATGAGCAGTTCTTC; cdr3_aa: CASSSGLAGLWVHNEQFF
clone_size: NA; j_call: TRBJ1-1; v_call: TRBV28; d_call: NA; cdr3_nt: TGTGCCAGCAGCCCGCCCACAGGCCTGGGGACTGAAGCTTTCTTT; cdr3_aa: CASSPPTGLGTEAFF
clone_size: many; j_call: TRBJ1-5; v_call: TRBV6-1; d_call: TRBD1; cdr3_nt: TGTGCCAGCAGTCCCCTTAAGAGACAGGGGCGGCAGCCCCAGCATTTT; cdr3_aa: CASSPLKRQGRQPQHF
clone_size: few; j_call: TRBJ1-2; v_call: TRBV7-9; d_call: NA; cdr3_nt: TGTGCCAGCAGCTTCGGTGGCCCCGCCTATGGCTACACCTTC; cdr3_aa: CASSFGGPAYGYTF
clone_size: many; j_call: TRBJ2-2; v_call: TRBV9; d_call: NA; cdr3_nt: TGTGCCAGCAGCGTAGAGGGTCCACCGAACACCGGGGAGCTGTTTTTT; cdr3_aa: CASSVEGPPNTGELFF
clone_size: NA; j_call: TRBJ1-3; v_call: TRBV5-1; d_call: TRBD1; cdr3_nt: TGCGCCAGCACCCTACAGGGGACGCCTGGATCTGGAAACACCATATATTTT; cdr3_aa: CASTLQGTPGSGNTIYF
clone_size: many; j_call: TRBJ1-5; v_call: TRBV12-3/TRBV12-4; d_call: NA; cdr3_nt: TGTGCCAGCAGTTTGGGAATAGCGTCCCAGCATTTT; cdr3_aa: CASSLGIASQHF
clone_size: few; j_call: TRBJ2-1; v_call: TRBV12-3/TRBV12-4; d_call: NA; cdr3_nt: TGTGCCAGCAGTTCCAGAACGGACCTGTACAATGAGCAGTTCTTC; cdr3_aa: CASSSRTDLYNEQFF
clone_size: many; j_call: TRBJ2-7; v_call: TRBV10-2; d_call: TRBD2; cdr3_nt: TGCGCCAGCTCTAGCGGGGGGGCTAGTAAGTACGAGCAGTACTTC; cdr3_aa: CASSSGGASKYEQYF
clone_size: few; j_call: TRBJ1-1; v_call: TRBV6-6; d_call: NA; cdr3_nt: TGTGCCAGCAGTTTTAAAGGGGGGTTTGGCACTGAAGCTTTCTTT; cdr3_aa: CASSFKGGFGTEAFF
clone_size: many; j_call: TRBJ1-2; v_call: TRBV5-1; d_call: NA; cdr3_nt: TGCGCCAGCAGCTTGACGACAGGCCACTACGGTGGCTACACCTTC; cdr3_aa: CASSLTTGHYGGYTF
clone_size: many; j_call: TRBJ1-2; v_call: TRBV20-1; d_call: TRBD1; cdr3_nt: TGCAGTGCTCGGACAGGGGCGTATGGCTACACCTTC; cdr3_aa: CSARTGAYGYTF
clone_size: few; j_call: TRBJ1-2; v_call: TRBV24-1; d_call: NA; cdr3_nt: TGTGCCACCAGTGATGGGGACAACTATGGCTACACCTTC; cdr3_aa: CATSDGDNYGYTF
clone_size: many; j_call: TRBJ1-1; v_call: TRBV29-1; d_call: TRBD1; cdr3_nt: TGCAGCGCCTCAATTAACAGGGGGAACACTGAAGCTTTCTTT; cdr3_aa: CSASINRGNTEAFF
clone_size: NA; j_call: TRBJ2-3; v_call: TRBV28; d_call: NA; cdr3_nt: TGTGCCACGCACAGCTCCCCAGATACGCAGTATTTT; cdr3_aa: CATHSSPDTQYF
clone_size: many; j_call: TRBJ1-5; v_call: TRBV19; d_call: NA; cdr3_nt: TGTGCCAGTAGTATTGGCACAGGGACCAAGAGTCAGCCCCAGCATTTT; cdr3_aa: CASSIGTGTKSQPQHF
clone_size: many; j_call: TRBJ2-3; v_call: TRBV7-2; d_call: TRBD1; cdr3_nt: TGTGCCAGCAGCTCAAGATTACCGGGACAGGGCAGCACAGATACGCAGTATTTT; cdr3_aa: CASSSRLPGQGSTDTQYF
clone_size: NA; j_call: TRBJ2-3; v_call: TRBV20-1; d_call: NA; cdr3_nt: TGCAGTGCCGCGGACAGTTCTAGCACAGATACGCAGTATTTT; cdr3_aa: CSAADSSSTDTQYF
clone_size: NA; j_call: TRBJ2-5; v_call: TRBV7-9; d_call: NA; cdr3_nt: TGTGCCAGCAGCCTCCATCTTGGAGGGCCGGGAGAGACCCAGTACTTC; cdr3_aa: CASSLHLGGPGETQYF
clone_size: many; j_call: TRBJ2-5; v_call: TRBV7-9; d_call: NA; cdr3_nt: TGTGCCAGCAGCGCGAAGCGAGAGAAAGAGACCCAGTACTTC; cdr3_aa: CASSAKREKETQYF
clone_size: many; j_call: TRBJ1-1; v_call: TRBV5-4; d_call: NA; cdr3_nt: TGTGCCAGCAGCTCGGGGACCTGGGATCTTCCTGAAGCTTTCTTT; cdr3_aa: CASSSGTWDLPEAFF
clone_size: few; j_call: TRBJ2-5; v_call: TRBV18; d_call: NA; cdr3_nt: TGTGCCAGCTCCCCGGCGGACCAAGAGACCCAGTACTTC; cdr3_aa: CASSPADQETQYF
clone_size: many; j_call: TRBJ1-1; v_call: TRBV7-9; d_call: NA; cdr3_nt: TGTGCCAGCAGCCCTATCGGACAGAAGAACACTGAAGCTTTCTTT; cdr3_aa: CASSPIGQKNTEAFF
clone_size: few; j_call: TRBJ1-2; v_call: TRBV19; d_call: NA; cdr3_nt: TGTGCCTCACGGGGGGGTACTTATGGCTACACCTTC; cdr3_aa: CASRGGTYGYTF
clone_size: many; j_call: TRBJ2-2; v_call: TRBV7-2; d_call: NA; cdr3_nt: TGTGCCAGCAGCTATTACACCGGGGAGCTGTTTTTT; cdr3_aa: CASSYYTGELFF
clone_size: many; j_call: TRBJ2-2; v_call: TRBV4-3; d_call: TRBD2; cdr3_nt: TGCGCCAGCAGCCAAGATCCCGGACTAGAGGCCGGGGAGCTGTTTTTT; cdr3_aa: CASSQDPGLEAGELFF
clone_size: NA; j_call: TRBJ1-5; v_call: TRBV6-6; d_call: NA; cdr3_nt: TGTGCCAGCAGTTACGGGGCCGATCAGCCCCAGCATTTT; cdr3_aa: CASSYGADQPQHF
clone_size: few; j_call: TRBJ2-3; v_call: TRBV5-1; d_call: NA; cdr3_nt: TGCGCCAGCAGCTTGGAAGGGACCGTGGCAGATACGCAGTATTTT; cdr3_aa: CASSLEGTVADTQYF
clone_size: few; j_call: TRBJ1-2; v_call: TRBV7-9; d_call: TRBD1; cdr3_nt: TGTGCCAGCAGCTTAGGACCCGGGACAGGCATCTACCGCTACACCTTC; cdr3_aa: CASSLGPGTGIYRYTF
clone_size: many; j_call: TRBJ2-3; v_call: TRBV7-8; d_call: NA; cdr3_nt: TGTGCCAGCAGCGCCAATCTTTGGGGGAAAACAGATACGCAGTATTTT; cdr3_aa: CASSANLWGKTDTQYF
clone_size: few; j_call: TRBJ2-1; v_call: TRBV20-1; d_call: TRBD2; cdr3_nt: TGCAGTGCTAGAGATCCCCGGCTAGCGGGGGCGTGGGATGAGCAGTTCTTC; cdr3_aa: CSARDPRLAGAWDEQFF
clone_size: many; j_call: TRBJ1-2; v_call: TRBV6-5; d_call: NA; cdr3_nt: TGTGCCAGCAGTTACCAGGGATGGGATGGCTACACCTTC; cdr3_aa: CASSYQGWDGYTF